One sample yielded the 19 T cell receptor beta chains listed below, sequenced in a study of lymphopenia after photon versus proton radiotherapy (dated by TCRdb to the late 2010s). The library was prepared using the immunoSEQ multiplex PCR assay. Drawn from immuneACCESS, this table holds only the in-frame rearrangements with V and J called that TCRdb kept. Clones are partly lost; checked studies trace under half to an unresolved V gene and leave the rest unexplained. A total of 8,000 or so clones appear in this sample, more than 85% of them only once. The top ten clonotypes cover 2.5% to 3.5% of the sample. The specimen comprised peripheral blood, sampled from a patient treated with photon-based radiotherapy. Receptors were obtained from a woman aged 70 to 79 with pancreatic cancer.

The rearrangement uses TRBV27 and TRBJ2-1; perhaps TRBD2 as D (6 bases). With 4 bases removed from V and 6 bases from J, the gap between germline ends came to 7 bases. Per germline, CDR1 MNHEY and CDR2 SMNVEV (reference sequence). The CDR3 is 12 residues long. CDR3 nucleotide sequence: TGTGCCAGCAGTTGGCGGGGCAATGAGCAGTTCTTC. Encoded protein: CASSWRGNEQFF.

V gene TRBV4-1 combines with J gene TRBJ2-5; tentatively, D is TRBD1 or TRBD2 (5 bases each). The last part of the DNA fits TRBJ2-7 better; the J call may be wrong. The CDR3 loop spans 18 amino acids. In germline, CDR1 is MGHRA, CDR2 YSYEKL. The CDR3: CASSQIRQGGRSTYEQYF. CDR3 DNA sequence: TGCGCCAGCAGCCAAATCAGGCAGGGCGGGCGATCCACCTACGAGCAGTACTTC.

The rearrangement uses TRBV15 and TRBJ1-5, with TRBD1 as a possible D gene (6 bases). The CDR3 is 15 amino acids. Trimming removed 3 bases at V and 6 bases at J, with 15 bases between. Germline CDR1 reads LNHNV; CDR2 reads YYDKDF (reference sequence). CDR3: CATSSLRGGGQPQHF. Here the CDR3 DNA reads TGTGCCACCAGCAGCCTTCGAGGGGGGGGTCAGCCCCAGCATTTT.

V is TRBV28 and J is TRBJ2-2; no clear D gene. CDR1 is MDHEN, CDR2 SYDVKM, per germline. V was pared by 4 bases and J by 0 bases, with 6 bases between. CDR3 size: 14 residues. The CDR3 here is CASSSPSNTGELFF. The CDR3 DNA reads as TGTGCCAGCAGTTCGCCGTCGAACACCGGGGAGCTGTTTTTT.

This rearrangement joins TRBV4-1 to TRBJ2-3; the D call may be TRBD1 or TRBD2 (6 bases each). There are 15 residues in the CDR3. CDR1 is MGHRA, CDR2 YSYEKL, per germline. V shed 2 bases and J shed 4 bases, with 13 bases lying between them. The CDR3 bases are TGCGCCAGCAGCCAATCGGGGGCGGGGTCAGATACGCAGTATTTT. Its translation is CASSQSGAGSDTQYF.

The chain carries TRBV5-1 and TRBJ2-7; 13 positions match TRBD2. The CDR3 runs to 14 residues. Germline-derived CDR1 and CDR2 are SGHRS and YFSETQ. Trimming took 7 bases from V and 1 from J; bases not matched to a gene: 2. In DNA form, the CDR3 reads TGCGCCAGCCGGGGACTAGCGGGATCCTACGAGCAGTACTTC. Amino acids: CASRGLAGSYEQYF.

The V gene is TRBV13, the J gene TRBJ2-3; D is unresolved. The CDR3 has 20 amino acids. The germline gives CDR1 PRHDT, CDR2 FYEKMQ (reference sequence). Trimming pared 5 bases from V and 4 bases from J, leaving 31 bases between. CDR3 nucleotides: TGTGCCAGCAGCATAAACCCTGGACCGTCCTGGCTGAACCTCTCAGATACGCAGTATTTT. This encodes CASSINPGPSWLNLSDTQYF. Together with reference TRBV13 and TRBJ2-3, the CDR3 gives the full variable domain: AAGVIQSPRHLIKEKRETATLKCYPIPRHDTVYWYQQGPGQDPQFLISFYEKMQSDKGSIPDRFSAQQFSDYHSELNMSSLELGDSALYFCASSINPGPSWLNLSDTQYFGPGTRLTVL.

In this sample, this clone is medium-sized. The rearrangement joins TRBV6-5 to TRBJ2-7; TRBD1 or TRBD2 may be the D gene (6 bases each). The CDR3 is made up of 14 amino acids. Germline CDR1 MNHEY, CDR2 SVGAGI. With 2 bases removed from V and 3 bases from J, the gap between germline ends came to 11 bases. The chain's CDR3 is CASSYAQGGYEQYF. In DNA, the CDR3 is TGTGCCAGCAGTTACGCACAGGGAGGCTACGAGCAGTACTTC.

V is TRBV19 and J is TRBJ2-7; no clear D gene. Trimming shortened V by 5 bases and J by 6 bases, and 14 bases separated the two germline ends. The germline gives CDR1 LNHDA, CDR2 SQIVND (reference sequence). The CDR3 is 13 amino acids. The CDR3 loop reads CASSPSWGGEQYF. The CDR3 DNA follows: TGTGCCAGTAGTCCTAGTTGGGGTGGCGAGCAGTACTTC.

This clone was observed a handful of times. The chain joins TRBV6-5 to TRBJ1-2; weak D call: TRBD1 (5 bases). Per germline, CDR1 MNHEY and CDR2 SVGAGI. The CDR3 totals 13 residues. The V end lost 7 bases, the J end lost 7 bases, and 16 bases lay between the germline ends. CDR3 sequence (DNA): TGTGCCAGCACGGGAGTCGGGGGGTTTGGCTACACCTTC. It yields the protein CASTGVGGFGYTF.

For this clone: One end of the junction does not line up with germline, which may come from a read error. Additional DNA sequences in this sample encode the identical CDR3. The rearrangement links TRBV10-3 to TRBJ2-7; 10 nucleotides agree with TRBD1. This CDR3 is built from 13 residues. Germline CDR1 ENHRY, CDR2 SYGVKD. CDR3 DNA: TGTGCCATCAGGACAGGGGGCGTCTCCGAGCAGTATTTC. Encoded protein: CAIRTGGVSEQYF.

The rearrangement joins TRBV7-3 to TRBJ2-3; 7 positions agree with TRBD1. Trimming took 5 bases from V and 2 from J; bases not matched to a gene: 4. The CDR3 is 14 amino acids. Germline CDR1 is SGHTA and CDR2 is FQGTGA. In nucleotides, the CDR3 is TGTGCCAGCAGCCGGGACAGATTCACAGATACGCAGTATTTT. Its protein product is CASSRDRFTDTQYF.

This chain links TRBV4-1 with TRBJ1-6; 9 bases agree with TRBD1. This CDR3 spans 13 amino acids. The V and J ends lost 3 bases and 11 bases, in that order; junction bases with no gene match: 2. CDR1 and CDR2 (germline): MGHRA, YSYEKL. This CDR3 reads CASSQDRGPPLHF. The CDR3 DNA follows: TGCGCCAGCAGCCAGGACAGGGGTCCACCCCTCCACTTT.

The J gene is TRBJ1-5, the V gene TRBV7-2; D is unresolved. CDR1 and CDR2 from the germline V gene are SGHTA and FQGNSA. The V and J ends lost 4 bases and 7 bases respectively, with 8 bases between them. The CDR3 consists of 12 residues. The CDR3 DNA sequence: TGTGCCAGCAGCTCCCAGCGGCAGCCCCAGCATTTT. Translated, it gives CASSSQRQPQHF.

The chain is built from TRBV6-6 and TRBJ2-1, with D possibly being TRBD1 or TRBD2 (5 bases each). Trimming took 7 bases from V and 7 from J, leaving 17 bases between them. The CDR3 loop spans 14 amino acids. Looked up from germline, CDR1 is MNHNY and CDR2 is SVGAGI (reference sequence). The CDR3 loop reads CASNPGQGPNEQFF. The CDR3 DNA is TGTGCCAGCAACCCGGGGCAGGGCCCTAATGAGCAGTTCTTC.

The chain is built from TRBV11-2 and TRBJ2-1, with 14 nucleotides matching TRBD2. The CDR3 totals 15 residues. The germline gives CDR1 SGHAT, CDR2 FQNNGV. The trim removed 5 bases at V and 6 bases at J, leaving 3 bases unmatched. Written as DNA, the CDR3 is TGTGCCAGCAGCCGACTAGCGGGAGGGTCCAATGAGCAGTTCTTC. Translation gives CASSRLAGGSNEQFF.

This rearrangement joins TRBV29-1 to TRBJ2-3; the match to TRBD1 covers 9 bases. CDR1 and CDR2 from the germline V gene are SQVTM and ANQGSEA. The CDR3 totals 13 residues. Trimming cost V 7 bases and J 15 bases; bases outside gene matches: 17. CDR3 loop: CSAVLLRDRVRYF. For the CDR3, the DNA is TGCAGCGCGGTGCTCCTCCGGGACAGGGTGCGATATTTT.

This chain joins TRBV7-2 and TRBJ2-5; 7 nucleotides agree with TRBD1. With 5 bases clipped from V and 6 bases from J, the junction kept 9 bases outside the gene matches. Germline loops: CDR1 SGHTA, CDR2 FQGNSA. The CDR3 length is 14 residues. CDR3 protein: CASSPTGVRKTQYF. CDR3 DNA: TGTGCCAGCAGCCCAACAGGGGTTAGAAAGACCCAGTACTTC.

The sample holds one count of this clone. The genes are TRBV18 and TRBJ2-2, with D unresolved. This CDR3 contains 14 residues. The ends were cut back, 0 bases at V and 4 bases at J, with 6 bases in the middle. CDR1 and CDR2 from the germline V gene are KGHSH and LQKENI. CDR3 coding DNA: TGTGCCAGCTCACCACCCCAACGCACCGGGGAGCTGTTTTTT. Translating gives CASSPPQRTGELFF.